This TCR beta chain is drawn from a study of blood T cell repertoires in COVID-19. CDR1 is LNHDA, CDR2 SQIVND, per germline (reference sequence). V was cut by 6 bases and J by 5 bases, with 19 bases left in between. The CDR3 runs to 15 residues. Per the original data handling: The authors estimated nucleated cell counts from reference gene primer amplification. Libraries were prepared by immunoSEQ multiplex PCR; TCRdb keeps only in-frame clonotypes and omits some of them. V and J calls and clone size come straight from that table; D and trimming were deduced from the DNA. The repertoire holds some 230,000 clones, approximately 80% seen once, with about 15% in the top ten.

The source of this sequence is a man aged 40-49 years who had recovered from COVID-19. The sequenced sample was PBMCs or T cells enriched from blood (not recorded which). V gene TRBV19 combines with J gene TRBJ1-1; possible D gene TRBD1, 6 bases. The CDR3 sequence is CASRGFGQPYTEAFF. The CDR3 nucleotides read TGTGCCAGTAGGGGCTTCGGACAGCCTTATACTGAAGCTTTCTTT.